The text below deals with one T cell receptor beta chain. This sample stems from a study of cytomegalovirus exposure and HLA in healthy donors. V shed 1 base, J shed 4 bases, and the junction held 5 bases outside the gene matches. The CDR3 is 15 amino acids. Germline loops: CDR1 SGHRS, CDR2 YFSETQ. The primer mix had 60 Vbeta and 13 Jbeta primers. Libraries were prepared by immunoSEQ multiplex PCR; TCRdb keeps only in-frame clonotypes and omits some of them. Of roughly 200,000 clones detected, over 65% appear once; the ten largest clones hold 0.55% to 0.75%. The receptor was derived from a man between 18 and 35 years old in good health and CMV-seronegative. This chain joins TRBV5-1 and TRBJ2-1; 7 bases fit TRBD2. Material for sequencing was PBMCs. The CDR3 loop reads CASSLSLAEYNEQFF. The CDR3 DNA sequence: TGCGCCAGCAGCTTGAGCCTAGCGGAGTACAATGAGCAGTTCTTC.